The 15 T cell receptor beta chains reported below all come from one sample, sequenced in a study of OX40 agonist ivuxolimab in advanced cancers. Some clones are missing from TCRdb's copy, which holds only in-frame ones; the method was immunoSEQ multiplex PCR. The sample lists tens of thousands of clones, 80% to 90% occurring once. The specimen comprised CD4+ or CD8+ T cells sorted from blood, sampled in a trial of the OX40 agonist ivuxolimab. All receptors come from an adult with an advanced solid tumor such as melanoma, head and neck, liver or kidney cancer.

J is TRBJ1-5 and V is TRBV18, with TRBD1 as a possible D gene (6 bases). CDR1 and CDR2 from the germline V gene are KGHSH and LQKENI. This CDR3 spans 16 amino acids. V lost 3 bases to trimming and J lost 3 bases, with 15 bases between them. CDR3 residues: CASSPTDRFDNQPQHF. The CDR3 nucleotides read TGTGCCAGCTCACCTACAGACAGGTTCGACAATCAGCCCCAGCATTTT. Drawing the rest from reference TRBV18 and TRBJ1-5, the complete variable domain is NAGVMQNPRHLVRRRGQEARLRCSPMKGHSHVYWYRQLPEEGLKFMVYLQKENIIDESGMPKERFSAEFPKEGPSILRIQQVVRGDSAAYFCASSPTDRFDNQPQHFGDGTRLSIL.

The rearrangement uses TRBV6-5 and TRBJ2-7; D perhaps matches TRBD2 (6 bases). Germline lookup yields CDR1 MNHEY and CDR2 SVGAGI. This CDR3 has 16 residues. Trimming stripped 0 bases from V and 7 bases from J, with 19 bases between. The CDR3 reads CASSYSWRGALREQYF. The CDR3 DNA reads as TGTGCCAGCAGTTACTCGTGGCGGGGCGCTCTGCGGGAGCAGTACTTC.

This chain connects TRBV28 to TRBJ1-5; D perhaps matches TRBD1 (6 bases). The CDR3 totals 15 residues. The germline V gene encodes CDR1 MDHEN and CDR2 SYDVKM. V gave up 3 bases and J gave up 3 bases, with 12 bases separating them. CDR3 nucleotides: TGTGCCAGCAGTTTCTCCGGGGGCGACAATCAGCCCCAGCATTTT. Its protein is CASSFSGGDNQPQHF. Drawing the rest from reference TRBV28 and TRBJ1-5, the complete variable domain is DVKVTQSSRYLVKRTGEKVFLECVQDMDHENMFWYRQDPGLGLRLIYFSYDVKMKEKGDIPEGYSVSREKKERFSLILESASTNQTSMYLCASSFSGGDNQPQHFGDGTRLSIL.

This chain links TRBV10-3 with TRBJ1-1, with D tentatively TRBD1 (6 bases). CDR1 ENHRY and CDR2 SYGVKD come from the germline V gene. V dropped 0 bases and J dropped 7 bases, with 15 bases sitting between them. The CDR3 covers 15 residues. The DNA of the CDR3 is TGTGCCATCAGTGAGTCCCTTTCGGAAGGGGGTGAAGCTTTCTTT. Encoded protein: CAISESLSEGGEAFF.

CDR3 loop: CASSSPGQGAEQYF. The CDR3 DNA reads TGTGCCAGTAGTTCTCCGGGACAGGGCGCCGAGCAGTACTTC. This rearrangement joins TRBV19 to TRBJ2-7, with 9 nucleotides matching TRBD1. The V gene end was trimmed by 5 bases and the J gene end by 6 bases; junction bases not matched to a gene: 8. The CDR3 consists of 14 residues. Germline values: CDR1 LNHDA, CDR2 SQIVND (reference sequence).

The chain joins TRBV4-1 to TRBJ1-5; 10 bases line up with TRBD1. CDR3 length: 19 residues. J lost 1 base, V lost 4 bases, and 13 bases had no gene match. The germline V gene has CDR1 MGHRA and CDR2 YSYEKL. The CDR3 protein is CASSLPGQGTSGSNQPQHF. The CDR3 nucleotides are TGCGCCAGCAGCCTCCCGGGACAGGGGACGAGCGGAAGCAATCAGCCCCAGCATTTT.

This clone was recorded only once. This sequence joins TRBV19 and TRBJ1-5; 10 nucleotides align to TRBD1. The V gene end was trimmed by 5 bases and the J gene end by 3 bases; junction bases not matched to a gene: 25. Germline assignment: CDR1 LNHDA and CDR2 SQIVND (reference sequence). This CDR3 is 22 amino acids long. The CDR3: CASSPGQGYSELVFEVNQPQHF. DNA of the CDR3: TGTGCCAGTAGTCCGGGACAGGGGTATTCCGAGTTGGTTTTCGAAGTCAATCAGCCCCAGCATTTT.

In this sample, this clone turned up once. The J gene is TRBJ2-3, the V gene TRBV7-2, with TRBD2 matching over 9 bases. Losses at the gene ends were 5 bases for V and 5 bases for J; bases not matched to a gene: 14. Germline CDR1 is SGHTA and CDR2 is FQGNSA. The CDR3 runs to 17 residues. The CDR3 loop is CASSPGMAGGLRDTQYF. As DNA, the CDR3 is TGTGCCAGCAGCCCGGGGATGGCGGGAGGGCTAAGAGATACGCAGTATTTT.

The chain carries TRBV19 and TRBJ1-2; D call uncertain. The CDR3 is made up of 11 amino acids. CDR1 is LNHDA and CDR2 is SQIVND in the germline V gene (reference sequence). Trimming took 6 bases from V and 4 from J, leaving 6 bases between them. The CDR3 protein is CASSWFYGYTF. The DNA of the CDR3 is TGTGCCAGTAGCTGGTTCTATGGCTACACCTTC.

This rearrangement joins TRBV5-6 to TRBJ1-1; D may be TRBD1 (5 bases). The CDR3 spans 13 residues. The V end was cut by 4 bases, the J end by 11 bases, with 18 bases between. Germline CDR1 SGHDT, CDR2 YYEEEE. CDR3 bases: TGTGCCAGCAGCCCGTTGGGGGTTCTTGAGGCTTTCTTT. Translated, it gives CASSPLGVLEAFF.

In this sample, this clone turned up a few times. The V gene is TRBV5-8, the J gene TRBJ1-5; TRBD1 is a possible D gene (5 bases). CDR1 is SGHTS and CDR2 is YDEGEE in the germline V gene. The ends were cut back, 3 bases at V and 7 bases at J, with 8 bases in the middle. CDR3 size: 12 residues. The CDR3 protein is CASSSGDQPQHF. The CDR3, as DNA: TGTGCCAGCAGCTCTGGGGACCAGCCCCAGCATTTT.

The chain uses TRBV5-1 and TRBJ2-7, with 7 positions matching TRBD2. This CDR3 is 16 amino acids long. Germline-derived CDR1 and CDR2 are SGHRS and YFSETQ. The V and J ends lost 0 bases and 9 bases, in that order; junction bases with no gene match: 15. CDR3 DNA: TGCGCCAGCAGCTTGGCCGTTTTCGGGGGGTCCAGGGCGCAGTACTTC. This encodes CASSLAVFGGSRAQYF.

The chain combines TRBV19 with TRBJ2-3; 10 nucleotides align to TRBD2. Germline V gives CDR1 LNHDA, CDR2 SQIVND (reference sequence). The CDR3 spans 17 residues. The trim removed 3 bases at V and 2 bases at J, leaving 8 bases unmatched. CDR3 nucleotides: TGTGCCAGTAGTATTCCTGGACTAGCGGTTTACACAGATACGCAGTATTTT. Residues: CASSIPGLAVYTDTQYF.

The V and J genes are TRBV19 and TRBJ2-7; D might be TRBD1 or TRBD2, each matching 6 bases. Trimming cost V 4 bases and J 0 bases, with 10 bases left between them. Germline V lookup: CDR1 LNHDA, CDR2 SQIVND (reference sequence). This CDR3 comprises 14 residues. For the CDR3, the DNA is TGTGCCAGTAGTAGTGGGGGGCTCTCCTACGAGCAGTACTTC. Translation: CASSSGGLSYEQYF.

The chain links TRBV28 to TRBJ2-7, with D perhaps matching TRBD1 or TRBD2 (7 bases each). There are 17 residues in the CDR3. The germline V and J ends were trimmed by 6 bases and 5 bases, with 26 bases remaining between them. Germline V lookup: CDR1 MDHEN, CDR2 SYDVKM. CDR3 loop: CASSTGEGFARPHEQYF. The CDR3 nucleotides read TGTGCCAGCAGCACAGGGGAGGGCTTTGCTAGACCCCACGAGCAGTACTTC.